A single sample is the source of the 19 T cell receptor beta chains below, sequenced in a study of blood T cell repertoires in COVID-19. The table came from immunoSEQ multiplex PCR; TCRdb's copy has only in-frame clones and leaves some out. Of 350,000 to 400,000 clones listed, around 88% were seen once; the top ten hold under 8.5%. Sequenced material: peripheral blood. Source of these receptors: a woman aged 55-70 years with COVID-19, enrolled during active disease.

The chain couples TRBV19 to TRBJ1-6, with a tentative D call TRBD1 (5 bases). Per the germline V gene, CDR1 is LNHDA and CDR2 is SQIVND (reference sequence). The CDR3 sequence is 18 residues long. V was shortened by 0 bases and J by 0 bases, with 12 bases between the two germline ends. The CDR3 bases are TGTGCCAGTAGTATAGATCCGGCAGACAGCTCCTATAATTCACCCCTCCACTTT. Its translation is CASSIDPADSSYNSPLHF.

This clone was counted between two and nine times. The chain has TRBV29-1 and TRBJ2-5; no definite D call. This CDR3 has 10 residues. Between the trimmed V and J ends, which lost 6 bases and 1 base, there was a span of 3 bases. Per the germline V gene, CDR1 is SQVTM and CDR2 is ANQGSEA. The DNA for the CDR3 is TGCAGCGTCCGCCAAGAGACCCAGTACTTC. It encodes CSVRQETQYF.

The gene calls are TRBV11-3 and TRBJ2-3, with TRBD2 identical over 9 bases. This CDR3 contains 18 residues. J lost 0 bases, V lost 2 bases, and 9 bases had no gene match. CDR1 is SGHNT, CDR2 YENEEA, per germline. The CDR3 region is CASSLKAGGYMSTDTQYF. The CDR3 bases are TGTGCCAGCAGCTTAAAAGCGGGGGGCTATATGAGCACAGATACGCAGTATTTT. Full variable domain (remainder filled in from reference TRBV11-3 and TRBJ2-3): EAGVVQSPRYKIIEKKQPVAFWCNPISGHNTLYWYLQNLGQGPELLIRYENEEAVDDSQLPKDRFSAERLKGVDSTLKIQPAELGDSAVYLCASSLKAGGYMSTDTQYFGPGTRLTVL.

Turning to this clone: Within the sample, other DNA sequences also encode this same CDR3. In nucleotides, the CDR3 is TGTGCCAGCAGCTTAGTGGGAGGCAGGGATGGCTACACCTTC. This sequence encodes CASSLVGGRDGYTF. The chain employs TRBV11-3 and TRBJ1-2, with a tentative D call TRBD1 (5 bases). This CDR3 spans 14 amino acids. Trimming removed 1 base at V and 6 bases at J, with 12 bases between. Germline CDR1 and CDR2: SGHNT and YENEEA. Variable domain in full (rest from reference TRBV11-3 and TRBJ1-2): EAGVVQSPRYKIIEKKQPVAFWCNPISGHNTLYWYLQNLGQGPELLIRYENEEAVDDSQLPKDRFSAERLKGVDSTLKIQPAELGDSAVYLCASSLVGGRDGYTFGSGTRLTVV.

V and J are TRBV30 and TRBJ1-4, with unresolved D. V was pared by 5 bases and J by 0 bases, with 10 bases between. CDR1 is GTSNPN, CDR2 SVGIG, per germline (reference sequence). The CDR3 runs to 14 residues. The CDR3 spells CAWDRTATNEKLFF. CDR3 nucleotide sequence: TGTGCCTGGGATAGGACTGCAACTAATGAAAAACTGTTTTTT.

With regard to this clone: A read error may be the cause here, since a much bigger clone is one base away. The CDR3 DNA reads TGCGCCAGCAGCCAAACAATAACGACTCTTCCAGAGCCCCAGCATTTT. It codes for CASSQTITTLPEPQHF. V and J are TRBV4-3 and TRBJ1-5; no clear D gene. The CDR3 has 16 amino acids. Trimming took off 2 bases at V and 8 bases at J, with 19 bases between the two ends. Germline V gene lookup returns CDR1 LGHNA and CDR2 YSLEER.

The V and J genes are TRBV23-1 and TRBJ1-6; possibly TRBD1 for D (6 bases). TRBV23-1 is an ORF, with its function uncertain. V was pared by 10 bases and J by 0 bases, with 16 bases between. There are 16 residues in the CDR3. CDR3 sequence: CANPTGFCSYNSPLHF. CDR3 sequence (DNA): TGCGCCAACCCTACAGGGTTTTGCTCCTATAATTCACCCCTCCACTTT.

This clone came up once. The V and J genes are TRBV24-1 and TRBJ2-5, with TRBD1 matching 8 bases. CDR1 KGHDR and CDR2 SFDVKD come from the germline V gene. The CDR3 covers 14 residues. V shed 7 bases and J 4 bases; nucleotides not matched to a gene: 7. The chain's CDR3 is CATSATGESETQYF. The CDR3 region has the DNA TGTGCCACCAGCGCGACAGGGGAGTCAGAGACCCAGTACTTC.

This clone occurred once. Written as DNA, the CDR3 is TGTGCCAGCAGCGGTGGGGTAGGGAGGAACACTGAAGCTTTCTTT. The encoded protein is CASSGGVGRNTEAFF. V gene TRBV7-8 combines with J gene TRBJ1-1; D call uncertain. The CDR3 has 15 residues. Looked up from germline, CDR1 is SGHVS and CDR2 is FQNEAQ. V shed 5 bases and J shed 1 base, with 14 bases lying between them.

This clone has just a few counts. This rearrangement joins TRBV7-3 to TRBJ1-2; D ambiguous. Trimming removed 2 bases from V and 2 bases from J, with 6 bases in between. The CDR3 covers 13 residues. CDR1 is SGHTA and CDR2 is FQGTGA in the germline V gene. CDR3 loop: CASSLDGNYGYTF. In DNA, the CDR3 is TGTGCCAGCAGCTTAGACGGGAACTATGGCTACACCTTC. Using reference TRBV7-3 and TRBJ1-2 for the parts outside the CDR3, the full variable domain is GAGVSQTPSNKVTEKGKYVELRCDPISGHTALYWYRQSLGQGPEFLIYFQGTGAADDSGLPNDRFFAVRPEGSVSTLKIQRTERGDSAVYLCASSLDGNYGYTFGSGTRLTVV.

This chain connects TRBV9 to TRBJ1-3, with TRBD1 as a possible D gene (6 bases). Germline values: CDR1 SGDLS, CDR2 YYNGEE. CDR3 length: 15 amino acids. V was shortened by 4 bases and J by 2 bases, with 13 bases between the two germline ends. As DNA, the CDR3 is TGTGCCAGCAGCCAATGGGGGCAGGCTGGAAACACCATATATTTT. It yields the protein CASSQWGQAGNTIYF.

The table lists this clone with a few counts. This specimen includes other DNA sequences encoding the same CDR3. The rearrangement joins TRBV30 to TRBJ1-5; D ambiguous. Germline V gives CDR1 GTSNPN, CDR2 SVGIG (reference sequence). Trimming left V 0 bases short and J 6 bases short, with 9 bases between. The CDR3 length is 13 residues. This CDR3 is CAWSVERGQPQHF. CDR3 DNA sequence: TGTGCCTGGAGTGTAGAGCGTGGTCAGCCCCAGCATTTT.

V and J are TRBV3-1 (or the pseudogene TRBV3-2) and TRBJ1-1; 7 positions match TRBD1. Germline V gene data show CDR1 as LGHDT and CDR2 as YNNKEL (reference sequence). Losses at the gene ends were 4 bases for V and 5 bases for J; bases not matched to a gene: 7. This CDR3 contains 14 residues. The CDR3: CASSPGQGVTEAFF. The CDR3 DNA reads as TGTGCCAGCAGCCCCGGGCAGGGGGTAACTGAAGCTTTCTTT.

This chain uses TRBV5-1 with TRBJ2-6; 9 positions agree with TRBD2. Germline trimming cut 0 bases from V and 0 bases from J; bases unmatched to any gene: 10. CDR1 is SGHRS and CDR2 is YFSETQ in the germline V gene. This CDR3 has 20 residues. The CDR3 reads CASSLGYFAGGPSGANVLTF. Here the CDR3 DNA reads TGCGCCAGCAGCTTGGGATACTTCGCGGGGGGGCCCTCTGGGGCCAACGTCCTGACTTTC.

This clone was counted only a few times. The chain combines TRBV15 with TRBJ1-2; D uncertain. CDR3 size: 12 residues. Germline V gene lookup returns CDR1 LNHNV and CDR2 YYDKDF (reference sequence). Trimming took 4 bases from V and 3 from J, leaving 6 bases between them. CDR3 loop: CATSKPDYGYTF. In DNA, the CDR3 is TGTGCCACCAGCAAGCCGGACTATGGCTACACCTTC.

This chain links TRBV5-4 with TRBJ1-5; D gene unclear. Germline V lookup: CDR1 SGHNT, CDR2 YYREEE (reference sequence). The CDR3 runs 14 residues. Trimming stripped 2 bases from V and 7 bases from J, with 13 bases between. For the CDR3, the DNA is TGTGCCAGCAGCTTACTCGGGGTAGAGCAGCCCCAGCATTTT. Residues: CASSLLGVEQPQHF.

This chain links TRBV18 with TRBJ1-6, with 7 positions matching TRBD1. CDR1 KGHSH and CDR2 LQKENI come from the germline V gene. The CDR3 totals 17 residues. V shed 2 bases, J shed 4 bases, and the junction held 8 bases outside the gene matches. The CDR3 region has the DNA TGTGCCAGCTCACCAAACCCAGGGGGTGGGTATAATTCACCCCTCCACTTT. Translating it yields CASSPNPGGGYNSPLHF.

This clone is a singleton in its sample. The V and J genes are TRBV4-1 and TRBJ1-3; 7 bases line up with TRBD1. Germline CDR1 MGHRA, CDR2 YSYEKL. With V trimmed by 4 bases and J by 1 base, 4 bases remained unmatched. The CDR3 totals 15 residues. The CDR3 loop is CASSRTRGSGNTIYF. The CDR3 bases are TGCGCCAGCAGCCGAACCAGGGGGTCTGGAAACACCATATATTTT.

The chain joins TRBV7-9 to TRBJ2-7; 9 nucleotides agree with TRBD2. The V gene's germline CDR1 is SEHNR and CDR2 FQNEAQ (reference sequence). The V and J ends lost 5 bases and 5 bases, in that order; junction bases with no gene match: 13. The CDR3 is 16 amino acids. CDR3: CASSPPTGTSYHEQYF. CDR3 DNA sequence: TGTGCCAGCAGCCCCCCAACCGGGACTAGCTATCACGAGCAGTACTTC.